This T cell receptor (beta chain) was documented in a study of blood T cells in healthy people across ages. Trimming left V 5 bases short and J 0 bases short, with 11 bases between. The CDR3 contains 14 residues. Combining a sample-barcoded 5' primer with a J-beta primer mix, a second PCR ran for about 7 to 11 cycles. A single record per CDR3 protein comes from TCRdb applying MiXCR to the 5' RACE reads. The data contain 950,000 to 1,200,000 distinct CDR3 sequences, under 40% of them singletons. The sample was blood. The gene calls are TRBV12-3 or TRBV12-4 and TRBJ2-7; D is ambiguous. This sequence was found in a man in his late teens or twenties in good health. CDR3 region: CASSPGSSSYEQYF. DNA for the CDR3: TGTGCCAGCAGTCCAGGCTCCAGCTCCTACGAGCAGTACTTC.